This T cell receptor (beta chain) was found in a study of T-cell reconstitution after alpha-beta-depleted transplantation in children. V dropped 5 bases and J dropped 3; count of bases not matched to a gene: 10. The CDR3 consists of 16 residues. CDR1 is LGHDT and CDR2 is YNNKEL in the germline V gene (reference sequence). Unique molecular identifiers featured in how the TCRbeta library was prepared. TCRdb called the PCR reads again in MiXCR, with one record for every CDR3 protein. The table records hundreds of thousands of distinct CDR3 sequences, about 11% of them present only once. Ten or more counts support this clonotype.

The sample here was PBMCs from the stem cell graft donor, taken from the stem cell graft. The chain has TRBV3-1 and TRBJ2-3; 8 bases match TRBD1. This TCR derives from a human donor who donated a stem cell graft to a child with acute lymphoblastic leukemia. The CDR3 reads CASSDEGQGGTDTQYF. Here the CDR3 DNA reads TGTGCCAGCAGCGATGAAGGACAGGGCGGGACAGATACGCAGTATTTT.